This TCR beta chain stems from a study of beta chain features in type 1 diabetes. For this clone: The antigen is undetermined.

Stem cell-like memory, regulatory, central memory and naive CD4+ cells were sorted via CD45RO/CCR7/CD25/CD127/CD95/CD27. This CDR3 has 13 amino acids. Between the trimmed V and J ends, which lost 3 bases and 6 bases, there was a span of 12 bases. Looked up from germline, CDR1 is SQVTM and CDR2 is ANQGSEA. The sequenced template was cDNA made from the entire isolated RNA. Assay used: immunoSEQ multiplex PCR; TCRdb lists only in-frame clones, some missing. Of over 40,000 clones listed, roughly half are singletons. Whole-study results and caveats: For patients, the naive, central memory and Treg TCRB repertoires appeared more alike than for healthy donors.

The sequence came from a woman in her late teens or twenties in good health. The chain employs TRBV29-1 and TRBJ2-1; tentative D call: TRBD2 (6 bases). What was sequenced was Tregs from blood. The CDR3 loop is CSVEGLGFNEQFF. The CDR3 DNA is TGCAGCGTTGAGGGACTGGGATTCAATGAGCAGTTCTTC.